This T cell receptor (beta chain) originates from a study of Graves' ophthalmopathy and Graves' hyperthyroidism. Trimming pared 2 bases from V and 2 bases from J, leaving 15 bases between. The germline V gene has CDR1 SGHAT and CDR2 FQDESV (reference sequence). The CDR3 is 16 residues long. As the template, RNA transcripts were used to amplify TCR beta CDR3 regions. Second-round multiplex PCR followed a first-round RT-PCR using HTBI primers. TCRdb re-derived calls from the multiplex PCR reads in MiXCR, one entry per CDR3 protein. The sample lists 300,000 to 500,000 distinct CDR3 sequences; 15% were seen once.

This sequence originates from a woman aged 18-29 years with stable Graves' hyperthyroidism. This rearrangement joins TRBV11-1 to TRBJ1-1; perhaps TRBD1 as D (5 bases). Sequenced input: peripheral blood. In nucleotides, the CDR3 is TGTGCCAGCAGCTTACGTTCTGGACATCTTAACACTGAAGCTTTCTTT. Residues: CASSLRSGHLNTEAFF.